This T cell receptor (beta chain) emerged from a study of blood T cell repertoires in COVID-19. Here immunoSEQ multiplex PCR was the method, and the copy in TCRdb shows in-frame clones only, minus some. The sample has tens of thousands of clones, 90% seen once; the top ten hold over 3%. CDR1 LNHDA and CDR2 SQIVND come from the germline V gene (reference sequence). V lost 6 bases, J lost 4 bases, and 12 bases stayed unmatched. The CDR3 is 15 residues long. The V and J genes are TRBV19 and TRBJ2-7, with 7 bases identical to TRBD1. This receptor was taken from a human donor in a cohort sampled during active COVID-19. The sequenced sample was peripheral blood. For the CDR3, the DNA is TGTGCCAGTAGCCCCTCAGGGGGAACGATTTACGAGCAGTACTTC. Translated, it gives CASSPSGGTIYEQYF. The full variable domain, its missing parts supplied by reference TRBV19 and TRBJ2-7, is DGGITQSPKYLFRKEGQNVTLSCEQNLNHDAMYWYRQDPGQGLRLIYYSQIVNDFQKGDIAEGYSVSREKKESFPLTVTSAQKNPTAFYLCASSPSGGTIYEQYFGPGTRLTVT.